Listed here are 15 T cell receptor beta chains from one sample, sequenced in a study of HIV-infected patients and healthy controls. Alpha and beta constant-region primers primed reverse transcription of around 500 ng RNA. Separate chain-specific third strand synthesis with multiplexing indices produced the alpha and beta libraries. One entry per CDR3 protein, called by TCRdb with MiXCR from the 5' RACE reads. This table holds about 12,000 distinct CDR3 sequences, less than 10% found once. All unsorted peripheral T cells were captured because whole blood was used without fractionation. Sample: blood, taken before antiretroviral therapy. These receptors were obtained from an adult with HIV infection. The donor label of this sample is uncertain.

The rearrangement links TRBV7-9 to TRBJ1-6; no firm D call. V was shortened by 8 bases and J by 9 bases, with 17 bases between the two germline ends. Germline CDR1 SEHNR, CDR2 FQNEAQ (reference sequence). CDR3 length: 14 residues. The CDR3 coding sequence is TGTGCCAGCGAGTTGGCGGCCTTAGGTTCACCCCTCCACTTT. Translated, it gives CASELAALGSPLHF.

This clonotype was found a few times. This sequence joins TRBV13 and TRBJ2-1; D is perhaps TRBD1 (5 bases). CDR3 length: 15 residues. Germline CDR1 and CDR2: PRHDT and FYEKMQ (reference sequence). Trimming removed 4 bases from V and 7 bases from J, with 17 bases in between. CDR3 bases: TGTGCCAGCAGCTCTACGGCAGGGATACGGAATGAGCAGTTCTTC. Encoded protein: CASSSTAGIRNEQFF.

This clonotype was counted ten times or more. The chain is built from TRBV6-6 and TRBJ2-5; 9 bases agree with TRBD2. The ends lost 5 bases at V and 2 bases at J; junction bases unmatched: 9. This CDR3 is 16 amino acids long. Germline CDR1 reads MNHNY; CDR2 reads SVGAGI (reference sequence). The CDR3 is CASSPIAGARQETQYF. For the CDR3, the DNA is TGTGCCAGCAGTCCCATAGCGGGAGCGAGGCAAGAGACCCAGTACTTC.

This clonotype was detected ten times or more. CDR3 amino acids: CASSQEGGGSDTQYF. CDR3 coding DNA: TGTGCCAGCAGCCAAGAGGGCGGGGGATCAGATACGCAGTATTTT. The chain couples TRBV4-2 to TRBJ2-3; 7 positions match TRBD2. Per germline, CDR1 LGHNA and CDR2 YNFKEQ. Trimming took 0 bases from V and 4 from J; bases not matched to a gene: 4. CDR3 length equals 15 residues.

This clonotype came up a few times. The chain carries TRBV7-2 and TRBJ1-2, with D perhaps TRBD1 (5 bases). Germline values: CDR1 SGHTA, CDR2 FQGNSA. CDR3 length equals 15 residues. V was clipped by 9 bases and J by 1 base, with 18 bases between them. The CDR3 nucleotides read TGTGCCAGTGGGGACCAAACGGGCAGTAACTATGGCTACACCTTC. Its translation is CASGDQTGSNYGYTF.

J is TRBJ1-3 and V is TRBV7-6; D is uncertain. The V gene's germline CDR1 is SGHVS and CDR2 FNYEAQ. V dropped 1 base and J dropped 0 bases, with 4 bases sitting between them. The CDR3 is 14 amino acids. The CDR3 loop is CASSLGISGNTIYF. In DNA form, the CDR3 reads TGTGCCAGCAGCTTAGGGATCTCTGGAAACACCATATATTTT.

This clonotype was detected ten times or more. The genes are TRBV19 and TRBJ2-3; possible D gene TRBD1, 5 bases. The CDR3 is 14 residues long. Deletions cut 7 bases from V and 0 bases from J, with 11 bases between. Germline CDR1 and CDR2: LNHDA and SQIVND (reference sequence). Here the CDR3 reads CASTPGPSTDTQYF. In DNA form, the CDR3 reads TGTGCCAGTACCCCAGGGCCTAGCACAGATACGCAGTATTTT.

This clonotype occurred many times. The chain combines TRBV7-8 with TRBJ1-4; no clear D. This CDR3 is 15 amino acids long. Germline V gene data show CDR1 as SGHVS and CDR2 as FQNEAQ. Trimming stripped 5 bases from V and 0 bases from J, with 10 bases between. The CDR3, as DNA: TGTGCCAGCAGCGCCCCAGACACAACTAATGAAAAACTGTTTTTT. Amino acid sequence: CASSAPDTTNEKLFF.

By share of the sample, this clonotype is medium-sized. The CDR3 is CASSSPVDSRGDGYTF. The CDR3 bases are TGTGCCAGCAGTTCTCCAGTAGACTCAAGAGGGGATGGCTACACCTTC. This rearrangement joins TRBV6-5 to TRBJ1-2; TRBD1 is a possible D gene (5 bases). V lost 4 bases to trimming and J lost 6 bases, with 21 bases between them. CDR3 length equals 16 residues. The germline V gene has CDR1 MNHEY and CDR2 SVGAGI.

There are many counts of this clonotype. The chain is built from TRBV11-3 and TRBJ2-4; 7 bases are a match to TRBD1. The CDR3 covers 14 residues. Trimming took 5 bases from V and 6 from J; bases not matched to a gene: 7. CDR1 and CDR2 (germline): SGHNT, YENEEA. The CDR3 loop is CASSEGQRRNIQYF. DNA of the CDR3: TGTGCCAGCAGCGAGGGACAGCGACGAAACATTCAGTACTTC.

In this sample, this clonotype turned up many times. The chain carries TRBV3-1 and TRBJ2-3, with 10 positions matching TRBD2. The CDR3 is made up of 16 amino acids. Germline loops: CDR1 LGHDT, CDR2 YNNKEL (reference sequence). Germline trimming cut 1 base from V and 6 bases from J; bases unmatched to any gene: 7. CDR3 in DNA: TGTGCCAGCAGCCAAGTAACTAGCGGGGTATCGGATACGCAGTATTTT. Translation gives CASSQVTSGVSDTQYF.

This clonotype was recorded many times. V usage is TRBV29-1 and J usage is TRBJ2-3; either TRBD1 or TRBD2 may fit D (6 bases each). Looked up from germline, CDR1 is SQVTM and CDR2 is ANQGSEA. This CDR3 contains 15 residues. Trimming removed 2 bases at V and 6 bases at J, with 18 bases between. CDR3 protein: CSVERGDRRRDTQYF. CDR3 DNA: TGCAGCGTTGAAAGGGGGGACCGACGGCGGGATACGCAGTATTTT.

This clonotype was counted many times. The CDR3 DNA sequence: TGTGCTAGTATCAAAGGTGGGGGGGGCAACCAAGAGACCCAGTACTTC. Protein sequence: CASIKGGGGNQETQYF. The genes are TRBV12-5 and TRBJ2-5; tentative D call: TRBD2 (7 bases). Germline V CDR1 and CDR2: LGHNT, FRNRAP. This CDR3 comprises 16 residues. V lost 8 bases and J lost 0, with 19 bases in between.

This clonotype turned up a few times. J is TRBJ2-6 and V is TRBV19; 8 bases are a match to TRBD2. Germline values: CDR1 LNHDA, CDR2 SQIVND (reference sequence). The CDR3 runs to 18 residues. V lost 10 bases and J lost 0; bases outside the gene matches: 14. The DNA of the CDR3 is TGTGCCACCCGCCGGGGGGGCGTATCCACCTCTGGGGCCAACGTCCTGACTTTC. The encoded protein is CATRRGGVSTSGANVLTF.

At least ten counts were recorded for this clonotype. The V call is TRBV11-3, the J call TRBJ1-2, with 7 nucleotides matching TRBD1. Germline V gene lookup returns CDR1 SGHNT and CDR2 YENEEA. The CDR3 runs to 13 residues. The V gene end was trimmed by 5 bases and the J gene end by 2 bases; junction bases not matched to a gene: 2. Here the CDR3 reads CASSQGQNYGYTF. Written as DNA, the CDR3 is TGTGCCAGCAGCCAGGGACAGAACTATGGCTACACCTTC.